These T cell receptor beta chains were read from a single sample in a study of OX40 agonist ivuxolimab in advanced cancers. Libraries were prepared by immunoSEQ multiplex PCR; TCRdb keeps only in-frame clonotypes and omits some of them. The profile covers some 85,000 clones, with roughly 91% appearing a single time and 2.3% taken by the ten largest. This specimen consisted of CD4+ or CD8+ T cells sorted from blood, obtained in a trial of the OX40 agonist ivuxolimab. Receptor source: an adult with an advanced solid tumor such as melanoma, head and neck, liver or kidney cancer. Each CDR3 is given without its conserved first and last residue. Fields, in order: J gene, V gene, clone size, CDR3 protein. Clone size is given for some rows only: seen once, a few or many times, or a class if the clone is expanded.

>TRBJ2-3|TRBV5-1|-
ASSWQGTNADTQY
>TRBJ2-3|TRBV7-2|-
ASSAMGGQSDTQY
>TRBJ2-1|TRBV9|-
ASSVLAGLYNEQF
>TRBJ1-2|TRBV5-1|-
ASHLGGTNYGYT
>TRBJ1-5|TRBV30|-
AWSRDHKSQH
>TRBJ2-5|TRBV6-5|-
ASSPGLQETQY
>TRBJ1-2|TRBV5-4|-
ASSRPPANYGYT
>TRBJ2-1|TRBV6-1|-
ASTVGHGLYNEQF
>TRBJ1-1|TRBV19|-
ASRFGQGNTEAF
>TRBJ2-7|TRBV29-1|-
SVEEEGRREQY
>TRBJ2-5|TRBV11-2|once
ASSLGQRETQY
>TRBJ1-2|TRBV4-2|once
ASSEAGTGDGYT
>TRBJ2-4|TRBV5-6|-
ASSMGQDNRIQY
>TRBJ2-7|TRBV5-1|-
ASSLFPSGGSYEQY
>TRBJ2-2|TRBV11-2|-
ASSLLKPSGVTGELF
>TRBJ2-7|TRBV27|-
ASREDRNSYEQY
>TRBJ2-3|TRBV30|few
AWSVLESADTQY
>TRBJ2-2|TRBV5-1|-
ASSLSGEPNTGELF
>TRBJ2-4|TRBV28|-
ASTSQPGQGKNIQY
>TRBJ2-5|TRBV7-9|once
ASSAFDYYQETQY
>TRBJ1-2|TRBV5-5|-
ASSLLVQGSYGYT
>TRBJ1-5|TRBV18|-
ASSPRTGVNQPQH
>TRBJ2-1|TRBV9|-
ASSVAETSGSSYNEQF
>TRBJ2-7|TRBV11-2|-
ASSQWDRGSYEQY
>TRBJ1-4|TRBV30|-
AWVGQGGEKLF
>TRBJ2-5|TRBV19|-
ASTFRGGQETQY
>TRBJ2-7|TRBV10-3|-
AISEASGPYEQY
>TRBJ2-7|TRBV9|-
ASSAGSGKVQEQY
>TRBJ1-2|TRBV5-1|-
ASSVNRDRGGYT
>TRBJ1-3|TRBV5-4|-
ASSQDRSSGNTIY
>TRBJ2-7|TRBV7-2|-
ASSSYRGPGYEQY
>TRBJ1-2|TRBV2|-
ASSDGRYGYT
>TRBJ1-2|TRBV28|-
ASSLLGSMGDYGYT
>TRBJ1-1|TRBV28|-
ASSLSGQGNTEAF
>TRBJ2-1|TRBV7-2|-
ASSLVGLNNEQF
>TRBJ2-7|TRBV6-1|-
ASHDTPYEQY
>TRBJ2-7|TRBV19|-
ASSIVGTTDEQY
>TRBJ2-5|TRBV2|-
ASRGETQY
>TRBJ2-4|TRBV6-1|-
ASSGVNIQY
>TRBJ1-5|TRBV30|once
AWSKGDRGETLGSNQPQH
>TRBJ2-3|TRBV19|-
ASSWDRGFPDTQY
>TRBJ1-5|TRBV30|-
AWSDQGNQPQH
>TRBJ2-3|TRBV27|-
ASSLSGLAGVRRTDTQY
>TRBJ2-7|TRBV19|-
ASRDGRGPYEQY
>TRBJ2-2|TRBV29-1|-
SVDGGINTGELF
>TRBJ2-3|TRBV7-2|-
ASSLVVGTGGTDTQY
>TRBJ2-1|TRBV7-9|once
ASSPGPLYNEQF
>TRBJ2-1|TRBV30|-
AWSVQGRDEQF
>TRBJ2-3|TRBV5-1|-
ASSLPSSGPTDTQY
>TRBJ1-4|TRBV6-7|-
ASNGLGFEKLF
>TRBJ2-2|TRBV5-1|-
ASSLFGDTGELF
>TRBJ2-1|TRBV10-1|once
ARKVGGQF